Presented here are 7 T cell receptor beta chains from one specimen sequenced in a study of T cell repertoires in cytomegalovirus infection. TCRdb reprocessed the reads with MiXCR, giving one entry per CDR3 protein. The sample contains just over 150,000 distinct CDR3 sequences, about 25% of which appear only once. Sequenced: PBMCs. These receptors came from a human donor in good health (CMV status not recorded). Some clones in this sample may be carry-over from other donors' samples.

This clonotype was seen more than once but under ten times. The chain has TRBV6-5 and TRBJ2-5; 12 bases are shared with TRBD2. The CDR3 is made up of 18 amino acids. CDR1 is MNHEY and CDR2 is SVGAGI in the germline V gene. V was clipped by 6 bases and J by 1 base; unmatched bases: 12. Here the CDR3 DNA reads TGTGCCAGCAGGCCTCGGACTAGCGGGAAGGTCTCCCAAGAGACCCAGTACTTC. This translates into CASRPRTSGKVSQETQYF.

The chain joins TRBV14 to TRBJ2-2; 9 bases match TRBD2. V lost 4 bases to trimming and J lost 1 base; unmatched junction nucleotides: 10. This CDR3 contains 18 residues. Per germline, CDR1 SGHDN and CDR2 FVKESK. CDR3 protein: CASSLGIAGVQNTGELFF. The CDR3 bases are TGTGCCAGCAGCCTCGGGATAGCGGGAGTTCAGAACACCGGGGAGCTGTTTTTT. The variable domain in full, with the rest retrieved from reference TRBV14 and TRBJ2-2, is EAGVTQFPSHSVIEKGQTVTLRCDPISGHDNLYWYRRVMGKEIKFLLHFVKESKQDESGMPNNRFLAERTGGTYSTLKVQPAELEDSGVYFCASSLGIAGVQNTGELFFGEGSRLTVL.

This sequence joins TRBV5-1 and TRBJ1-6; 8 bases agree with TRBD1. With V trimmed by 0 bases and J by 0 bases, 2 bases remained unmatched. The CDR3 spans 17 residues. CDR1 and CDR2 from the germline V gene are SGHRS and YFSETQ. In nucleotides, the CDR3 is TGCGCCAGCAGCTTGGACAGGGGGAGCTCCTATAATTCACCCCTCCACTTT. It specifies CASSLDRGSSYNSPLHF.

The chain is built from TRBV3-1 and TRBJ2-1, with D perhaps matching TRBD2 (5 bases). Germline V gene data show CDR1 as LGHDT and CDR2 as YNNKEL (reference sequence). The CDR3 extends over 15 amino acids. V was pared by 0 bases and J by 5 bases, with 11 bases between. The CDR3 nucleotides are TGTGCCAGCAGCCAAGACCGGGGTAAGGACAATGAGCAGTTCTTC. Its protein product is CASSQDRGKDNEQFF.

The gene calls are TRBV6-5 and TRBJ2-7, with no clear D. From germline, CDR1 is MNHEY and CDR2 SVGAGI. V lost 0 bases to trimming and J lost 8 bases, with 5 bases between them. This CDR3 is 11 amino acids long. This chain's CDR3 is CASSYSTKQYF. The CDR3 bases are TGTGCCAGCAGTTACTCGACGAAGCAGTACTTC.

The V gene is TRBV5-1, the J gene TRBJ2-5; D not certain. Between the trimmed V and J ends, which lost 0 bases and 2 bases, there was a span of 8 bases. The CDR3 extends over 14 amino acids. From germline, CDR1 is SGHRS and CDR2 YFSETQ. This CDR3 reads CASSLVQAQETQYF. CDR3 nucleotide sequence: TGCGCCAGCAGCTTGGTCCAGGCTCAAGAGACCCAGTACTTC.

This clonotype was observed at least ten times. The gene calls are TRBV7-2 and TRBJ2-7, with a weak D call TRBD1 (6 bases). Germline CDR1 reads SGHTA; CDR2 reads FQGNSA. There are 14 residues in the CDR3. The V end was cut by 5 bases, the J end by 2 bases, with 13 bases between. The chain's CDR3 is CASSLQGATYEQYF. DNA for the CDR3: TGTGCCAGCAGCCTACAGGGAGCGACCTACGAGCAGTACTTC.